This T cell receptor (beta chain) was profiled in a study of shared clonotypes between healthy human individuals. A note on this clone: Its cognate antigen is unknown.

Naive CD8 cells were CD45RO-negative, positively selected for CCR7, excluding terminally differentiated effector memory CD45RA+ cells. Measured with immunoSEQ multiplex PCR; TCRdb has only the in-frame clones, and not every one. The table has about 580,000 clones, roughly 98% seen once. Germline V gene sequence: CDR1 SGHDN, CDR2 FVKESK. The CDR3 runs 12 residues. V dropped 4 bases and J dropped 6 bases, with 7 bases sitting between them. The study's findings and limits: Naive CD4 clonotypes were shared across a few donors at about 5.2%. Incompleteness in sorted-subset sequencing, despite large depth, was shown by rarefaction.

This sequence joins TRBV14 and TRBJ2-1; D is uncertain. The sequenced sample was naive CD8+ T cells sorted from blood. The TCR sequence derives from a man aged 30 to 39 in good health. DNA of the CDR3: TGTGCCAGCAGCCCACTACCCAATGAGCAGTTCTTC. Translating it yields CASSPLPNEQFF.